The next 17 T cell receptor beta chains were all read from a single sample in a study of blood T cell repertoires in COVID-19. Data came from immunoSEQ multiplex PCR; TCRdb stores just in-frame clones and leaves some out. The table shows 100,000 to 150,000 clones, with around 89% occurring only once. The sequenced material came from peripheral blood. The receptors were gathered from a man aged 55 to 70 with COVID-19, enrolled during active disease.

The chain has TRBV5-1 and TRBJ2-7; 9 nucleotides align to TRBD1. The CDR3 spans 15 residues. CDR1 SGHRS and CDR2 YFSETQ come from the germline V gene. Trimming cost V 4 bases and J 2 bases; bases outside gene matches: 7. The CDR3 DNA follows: TGCGCCAGCAGCACCCTAGGGACAGGGACCTACGAGCAGTACTTC. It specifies CASSTLGTGTYEQYF. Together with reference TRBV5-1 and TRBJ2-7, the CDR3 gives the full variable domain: KAGVTQTPRYLIKTRGQQVTLSCSPISGHRSVSWYQQTPGQGLQFLFEYFSETQRNKGNFPGRFSGRQFSNSRSEMNVSTLELGDSALYLCASSTLGTGTYEQYFGPGTRLTVT.

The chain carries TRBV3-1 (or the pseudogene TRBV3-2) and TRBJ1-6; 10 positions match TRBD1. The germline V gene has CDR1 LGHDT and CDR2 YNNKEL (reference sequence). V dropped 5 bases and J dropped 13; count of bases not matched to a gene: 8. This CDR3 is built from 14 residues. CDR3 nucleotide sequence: TGTGCCAGCAGCGCAGGACAGGGGGGTGTCCCCCTCCACTTT. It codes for CASSAGQGGVPLHF.

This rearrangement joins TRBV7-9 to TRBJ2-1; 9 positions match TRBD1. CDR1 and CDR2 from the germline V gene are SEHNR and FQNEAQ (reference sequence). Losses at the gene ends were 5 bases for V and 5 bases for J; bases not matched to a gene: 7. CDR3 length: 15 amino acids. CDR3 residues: CASSTPGQGNNEQFF. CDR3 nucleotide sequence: TGTGCCAGCAGCACTCCGGGACAGGGTAACAATGAGCAGTTCTTC.

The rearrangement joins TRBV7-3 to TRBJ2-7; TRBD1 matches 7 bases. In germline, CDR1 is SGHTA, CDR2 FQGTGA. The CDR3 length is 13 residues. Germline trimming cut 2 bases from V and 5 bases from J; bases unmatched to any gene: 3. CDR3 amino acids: CASSLADRDEQYF. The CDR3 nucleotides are TGTGCCAGCAGCTTAGCCGACAGGGACGAGCAGTACTTC.

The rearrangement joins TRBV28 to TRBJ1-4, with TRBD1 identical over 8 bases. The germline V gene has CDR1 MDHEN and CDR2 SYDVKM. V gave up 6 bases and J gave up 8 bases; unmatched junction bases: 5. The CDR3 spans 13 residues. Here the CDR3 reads CASRGQEVEKLFF. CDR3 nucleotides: TGTGCCAGCAGGGGACAGGAAGTGGAAAAACTGTTTTTT. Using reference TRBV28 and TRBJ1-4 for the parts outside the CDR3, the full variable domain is DVKVTQSSRYLVKRTGEKVFLECVQDMDHENMFWYRQDPGLGLRLIYFSYDVKMKEKGDIPEGYSVSREKKERFSLILESASTNQTSMYLCASRGQEVEKLFFGSGTQLSVL.

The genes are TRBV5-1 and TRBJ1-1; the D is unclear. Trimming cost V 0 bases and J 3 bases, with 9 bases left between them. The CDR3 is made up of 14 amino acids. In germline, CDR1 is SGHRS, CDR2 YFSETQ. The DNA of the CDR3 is TGCGCCAGCAGCTTGGGGCGGCAGTACACTGAAGCTTTCTTT. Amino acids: CASSLGRQYTEAFF.

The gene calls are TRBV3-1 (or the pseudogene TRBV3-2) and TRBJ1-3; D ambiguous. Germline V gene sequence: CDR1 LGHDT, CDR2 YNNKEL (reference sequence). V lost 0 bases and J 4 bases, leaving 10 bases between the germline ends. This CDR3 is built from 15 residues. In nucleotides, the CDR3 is TGTGCCAGCAGCCAAGATTGGCCGGGGGGAAACACCATATATTTT. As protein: CASSQDWPGGNTIYF.

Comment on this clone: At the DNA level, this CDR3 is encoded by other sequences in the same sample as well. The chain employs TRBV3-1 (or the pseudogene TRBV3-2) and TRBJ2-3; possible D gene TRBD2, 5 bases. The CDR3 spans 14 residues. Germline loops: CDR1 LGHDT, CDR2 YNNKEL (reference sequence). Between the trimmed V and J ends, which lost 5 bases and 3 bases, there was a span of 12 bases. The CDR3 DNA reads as TGTGCCAGCAGCTTGTCCAGAGGGACAGATACGCAGTATTTT. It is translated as CASSLSRGTDTQYF.

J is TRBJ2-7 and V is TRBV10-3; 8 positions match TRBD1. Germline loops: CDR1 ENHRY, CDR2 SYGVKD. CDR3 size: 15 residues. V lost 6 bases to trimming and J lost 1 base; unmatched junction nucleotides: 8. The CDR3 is CAISERQGQSYEQYF. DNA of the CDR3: TGTGCCATCAGCGAGAGACAGGGGCAGTCCTACGAGCAGTACTTC.

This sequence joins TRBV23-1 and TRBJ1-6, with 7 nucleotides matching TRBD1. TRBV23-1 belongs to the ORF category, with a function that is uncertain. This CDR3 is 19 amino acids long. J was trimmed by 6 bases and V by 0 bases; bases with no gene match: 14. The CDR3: CASSQSGQGVRRRNSPLHF. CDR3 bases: TGCGCCAGCAGTCAATCGGGGCAGGGGGTTCGTAGGCGTAATTCACCCCTCCACTTT.

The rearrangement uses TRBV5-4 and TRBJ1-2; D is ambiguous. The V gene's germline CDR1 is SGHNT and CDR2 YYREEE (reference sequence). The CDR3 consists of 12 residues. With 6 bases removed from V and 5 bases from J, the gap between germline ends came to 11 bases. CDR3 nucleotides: TGTGCCAGCATCTCCCCGGGGTATGGCTACACCTTC. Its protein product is CASISPGYGYTF.

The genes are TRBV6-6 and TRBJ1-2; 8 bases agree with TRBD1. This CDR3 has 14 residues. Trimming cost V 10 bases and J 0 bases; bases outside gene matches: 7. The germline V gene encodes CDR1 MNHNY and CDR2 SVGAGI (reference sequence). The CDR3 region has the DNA TGTGCCACCGCGGACAGGGAAGCTAACTATGGCTACACCTTC. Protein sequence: CATADREANYGYTF.

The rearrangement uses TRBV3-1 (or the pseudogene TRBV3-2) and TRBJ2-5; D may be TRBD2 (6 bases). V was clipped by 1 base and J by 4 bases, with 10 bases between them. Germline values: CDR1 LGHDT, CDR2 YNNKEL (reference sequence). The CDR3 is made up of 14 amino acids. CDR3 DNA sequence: TGTGCCAGCAGCCAAGTCGGGGGAGGAGAGACCCAGTACTTC. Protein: CASSQVGGGETQYF.

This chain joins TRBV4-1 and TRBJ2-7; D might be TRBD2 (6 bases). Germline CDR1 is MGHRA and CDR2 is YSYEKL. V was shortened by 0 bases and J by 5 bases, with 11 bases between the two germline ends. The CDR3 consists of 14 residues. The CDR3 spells CASSQEEGTDEQYF. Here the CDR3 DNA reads TGCGCCAGCAGCCAAGAGGAGGGGACGGACGAGCAGTACTTC.

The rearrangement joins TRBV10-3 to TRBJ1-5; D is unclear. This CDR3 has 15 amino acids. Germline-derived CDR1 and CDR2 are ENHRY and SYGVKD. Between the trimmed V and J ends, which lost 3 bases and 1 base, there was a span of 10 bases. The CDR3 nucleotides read TGTGCCATCAGTGATTCTGGACTCAGCAATCAGCCCCAGCATTTT. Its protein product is CAISDSGLSNQPQHF.

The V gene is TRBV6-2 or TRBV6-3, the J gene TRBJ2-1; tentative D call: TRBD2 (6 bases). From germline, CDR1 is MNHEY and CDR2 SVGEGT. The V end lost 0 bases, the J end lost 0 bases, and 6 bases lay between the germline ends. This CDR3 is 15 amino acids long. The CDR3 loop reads CASSYSGGSYNEQFF. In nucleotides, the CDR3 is TGTGCCAGCAGTTACTCGGGGGGCTCCTACAATGAGCAGTTCTTC.

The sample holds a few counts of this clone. The CDR3 DNA reads TGTGCCATCGGAGGACAGGGCGTCTACGAGCAGTACTTC. Encoded protein: CAIGGQGVYEQYF. This sequence joins TRBV6-6 and TRBJ2-7; 8 nucleotides line up with TRBD1. Germline CDR1 and CDR2: MNHNY and SVGAGI (reference sequence). V gave up 10 bases and J gave up 3 bases; unmatched junction bases: 8. The CDR3 has 13 residues.